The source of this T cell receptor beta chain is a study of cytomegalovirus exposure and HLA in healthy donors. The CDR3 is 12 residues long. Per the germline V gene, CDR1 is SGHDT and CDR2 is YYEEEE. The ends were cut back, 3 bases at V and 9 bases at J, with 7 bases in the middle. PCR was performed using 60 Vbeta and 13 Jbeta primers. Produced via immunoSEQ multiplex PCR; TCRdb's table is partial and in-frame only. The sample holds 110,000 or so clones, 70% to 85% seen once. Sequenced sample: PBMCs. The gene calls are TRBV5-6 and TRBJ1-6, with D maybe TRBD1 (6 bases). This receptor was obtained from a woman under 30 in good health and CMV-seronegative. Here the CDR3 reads CASSSRGSPLHF. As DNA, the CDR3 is TGTGCCAGCAGCTCCAGGGGTTCACCCCTCCACTTT.